The next 8 T cell receptor beta chains were all read from a single sample in a study of cytomegalovirus exposure and HLA in healthy donors. 13 Jbeta primers and 60 Vbeta primers were used for the PCR. The table came from immunoSEQ multiplex PCR; TCRdb's copy has only in-frame clones and leaves some out. Seen here are 200,000 to 250,000 clones, roughly four fifths observed once, and the top ten hold 1.4%. Sequenced: PBMCs. Receptors were obtained from a girl aged 5-17 years in good health and CMV-seronegative.

The chain links TRBV4-3 to TRBJ2-7; 11 positions match TRBD1. The CDR3 contains 15 residues. Trimming at V came to 2 bases and at J to 5 bases, leaving 5 bases not matched to a gene. Germline V gives CDR1 LGHNA, CDR2 YSLEER. As DNA, the CDR3 is TGCGCCAGCAGCCAAACTAGGACAGGGGGCCACGAGCAGTACTTC. It specifies CASSQTRTGGHEQYF.

This chain uses TRBV7-3 with TRBJ2-1; 10 positions match TRBD1. V lost 5 bases, J lost 6 bases, and 16 bases stayed unmatched. Germline V gives CDR1 SGHTA, CDR2 FQGTGA. The length of the CDR3 is 18 residues. CDR3 amino acids: CASSLTRTRDRGFNEQFF. The CDR3 nucleotides are TGTGCCAGCAGCCTTACTCGTACCCGGGACAGGGGATTCAATGAGCAGTTCTTC.

The V and J genes are TRBV5-5 and TRBJ1-2; 7 positions match TRBD1. Germline V CDR1 and CDR2: SGHKS, YYEKEE (reference sequence). Unmatched junction bases numbered 13, after V lost 4 bases and J lost 1 base. This CDR3 has 17 amino acids. The CDR3 spells CASSPWPQGPFNYGYTF. CDR3 coding DNA: TGTGCCAGCAGCCCCTGGCCACAGGGGCCCTTTAACTATGGCTACACCTTC.

The V and J genes are TRBV7-2 and TRBJ2-1, with TRBD2 matching over 11 bases. The CDR3 is 17 amino acids. Germline V gene lookup returns CDR1 SGHTA and CDR2 FQGNSA. Trimming took 5 bases from V and 7 from J; bases not matched to a gene: 13. CDR3 nucleotides: TGTGCCAGCAGCCGCCAACCGGTGATAGCGGGGGGGAATGAGCAGTTCTTC. This gives the protein CASSRQPVIAGGNEQFF.

CDR3 in amino acids: CASSSSTLARPPDTQYF. CDR3 DNA sequence: TGTGCCAGCAGTTCCTCCACACTAGCCCGACCCCCAGATACGCAGTATTTT. This chain links TRBV27 with TRBJ2-3, with D maybe TRBD2 (6 bases). The CDR3 loop spans 17 amino acids. The germline V and J ends were trimmed by 4 bases and 4 bases, with 21 bases remaining between them. Germline CDR1 is MNHEY and CDR2 is SMNVEV (reference sequence).

The genes are TRBV19 and TRBJ2-2; 13 bases fit TRBD2. Germline CDR1 LNHDA, CDR2 SQIVND (reference sequence). V trimming: 10 bases; J trimming: 6 bases; junction bases outside the gene matches: 8. This CDR3 is built from 15 residues. The CDR3 here is CATTSGGPVAGELFF. As DNA, the CDR3 is TGTGCCACGACTAGCGGGGGGCCAGTTGCCGGGGAGCTGTTTTTT.

This clone was observed a handful of times. The chain joins TRBV19 to TRBJ1-4; D perhaps matches TRBD1 (5 bases). The CDR3 totals 17 residues. Deletions cut 4 bases from V and 1 base from J, with 16 bases between. Germline values: CDR1 LNHDA, CDR2 SQIVND (reference sequence). CDR3 sequence reads: CASSRGRGEGTNEKLFF. DNA for the CDR3: TGTGCCAGTAGTAGGGGCCGGGGGGAAGGAACTAATGAAAAACTGTTTTTT.

A single count supports this clone. The sample carries other DNA sequences with the same CDR3. This sequence joins TRBV7-8 and TRBJ1-1; 7 bases align to TRBD1. Unmatched junction bases numbered 5, after V lost 5 bases and J lost 2 bases. This CDR3 comprises 14 residues. Germline V gene data show CDR1 as SGHVS and CDR2 as FQNEAQ. The CDR3 bases are TGTGCCAGCAGCCTAGGGACAGTTAACACTGAAGCTTTCTTT. Translating gives CASSLGTVNTEAFF.